The 20 T cell receptor beta chains below all came from one sample that was sequenced in a study of blood T cell repertoires in COVID-19. Libraries were prepared by immunoSEQ multiplex PCR; TCRdb keeps only in-frame clonotypes and omits some of them. This table has 150,000 or so clones, approximately 80% appearing once. The sequenced material came from PBMCs or T cells enriched from blood (not recorded which). The receptor source for this set is a man between 50 and 59 years old who had recovered from COVID-19.

In this sample, this clone turned up a few times. The V and J genes are TRBV6-1 and TRBJ2-7, with a weak D call TRBD1 (6 bases). The CDR3 runs to 14 residues. Trimming took off 1 base at V and 8 bases at J, with 15 bases between the two ends. The germline gives CDR1 MNHNS, CDR2 SASEGT. The CDR3 bases are TGTGCCAGCAGTGAAGAGGTGGTGACAGGCAAGCAGTACTTC. Protein sequence: CASSEEVVTGKQYF.

This clone was observed a few times. The V call is TRBV5-4, the J call TRBJ1-1; 7 nucleotides match TRBD1. Looked up from germline, CDR1 is SGHNT and CDR2 is YYREEE (reference sequence). With V trimmed by 4 bases and J by 5 bases, 8 bases remained unmatched. This CDR3 contains 14 residues. CDR3 protein: CASSGRGLGTEAFF. The DNA of the CDR3 is TGTGCCAGCAGCGGAAGGGGGCTGGGGACTGAAGCTTTCTTT. Combining the CDR3 with reference TRBV5-4 and TRBJ1-1 gives the whole variable domain ETGVTQSPTHLIKTRGQQVTLRCSSQSGHNTVSWYQQALGQGPQFIFQYYREEENGRGNFPPRFSGLQFPNYSSELNVNALELDDSALYLCASSGRGLGTEAFFGQGTRLTVV.

The chain links TRBV5-1 to TRBJ1-4, with 8 nucleotides matching TRBD1. J was trimmed by 8 bases and V by 4 bases; bases with no gene match: 10. The CDR3 runs to 15 residues. Per germline, CDR1 SGHRS and CDR2 YFSETQ. This chain's CDR3 is CASSAYRGTEEKLFF. CDR3 nucleotides: TGCGCCAGCAGCGCGTACAGGGGGACGGAAGAAAAACTGTTTTTT. Drawing the rest from reference TRBV5-1 and TRBJ1-4, the complete variable domain is KAGVTQTPRYLIKTRGQQVTLSCSPISGHRSVSWYQQTPGQGLQFLFEYFSETQRNKGNFPGRFSGRQFSNSRSEMNVSTLELGDSALYLCASSAYRGTEEKLFFGSGTQLSVL.

The chain uses TRBV12-3 or TRBV12-4 and TRBJ1-3; D is undetermined. V was cut by 6 bases and J by 0 bases, with 6 bases left in between. The CDR3 consists of 13 residues. CDR3 sequence: CASRSVSGNTIYF. The CDR3 DNA reads as TGTGCCAGCAGGTCAGTCTCTGGAAACACCATATATTTT.

This rearrangement joins TRBV7-9 to TRBJ1-1; no reliable D call. V lost 1 base, J lost 1 base, and 7 bases lay in between. Germline values: CDR1 SEHNR, CDR2 FQNEAQ (reference sequence). There are 14 residues in the CDR3. The CDR3 is CASSLGTQNTEAFF. CDR3 nucleotides: TGTGCCAGCAGCTTAGGAACACAGAACACTGAAGCTTTCTTT.

This clone was found once. V is TRBV4-1 and J is TRBJ1-6, with D hard to call. This CDR3 comprises 15 residues. In germline, CDR1 is MGHRA, CDR2 YSYEKL. With 1 base removed from V and 7 bases from J, the gap between germline ends came to 11 bases. CDR3 in amino acids: CASSQVLSRNSPLHF. In nucleotides, the CDR3 is TGCGCCAGCAGCCAAGTCCTCTCTCGGAATTCACCCCTCCACTTT.

The table lists this clone with a few counts. The J gene is TRBJ1-1, the V gene TRBV7-6; a weak D match, TRBD1 (6 bases). Per the germline V gene, CDR1 is SGHVS and CDR2 is FNYEAQ. The CDR3 has 14 amino acids. V lost 5 bases, J lost 1 base, and 11 bases lay in between. The CDR3 coding sequence is TGTGCCAGCAGCCTGGACAGAGGGAACACTGAAGCTTTCTTT. As protein: CASSLDRGNTEAFF.

As for this clone: A read error may produce the germline difference seen at one junction end. CDR3 sequence: CASSLYRPSGVNVLTF. The CDR3 DNA reads TGTGCCAGCAGCTTATACAGGCCATCTGGGGTCAACGTCCTGACTTTC. V and J are TRBV11-1 and TRBJ2-6; D might be TRBD1 (5 bases). Germline V gene sequence: CDR1 SGHAT, CDR2 FQDESV (reference sequence). The CDR3 loop spans 16 amino acids.

The rearrangement joins TRBV19 to TRBJ1-2; D possibly corresponds to TRBD1 (6 bases). The CDR3 has 15 residues. Germline V gene sequence: CDR1 LNHDA, CDR2 SQIVND (reference sequence). V was cut by 5 bases and J by 6 bases, with 19 bases left in between. CDR3: CASSVLAGAMDGYTF. Written as DNA, the CDR3 is TGTGCCAGTAGTGTATTGGCAGGGGCGATGGATGGCTACACCTTC. The entire variable domain, with the rest obtained from reference TRBV19 and TRBJ1-2, is as follows: DGGITQSPKYLFRKEGQNVTLSCEQNLNHDAMYWYRQDPGQGLRLIYYSQIVNDFQKGDIAEGYSVSREKKESFPLTVTSAQKNPTAFYLCASSVLAGAMDGYTFGSGTRLTVV.

V and J are TRBV7-9 and TRBJ2-3, with D unresolved. The germline gives CDR1 SEHNR, CDR2 FQNEAQ (reference sequence). This CDR3 has 12 amino acids. Trimming cost V 7 bases and J 5 bases, with 10 bases left between them. The CDR3 nucleotides are TGTGCCAGCACGGCTCTAGGAGATACGCAGTATTTT. Translating it yields CASTALGDTQYF.

V and J are TRBV4-1 and TRBJ1-2, with 12 bases lining up with TRBD1. With 1 base clipped from V and 0 bases from J, the junction kept 15 bases outside the gene matches. Germline V gene data show CDR1 as MGHRA and CDR2 as YSYEKL. This CDR3 has 21 residues. The CDR3 is CASSQVSAGQGAHYTNYGYTF. Here the CDR3 DNA reads TGCGCCAGCAGCCAAGTTTCAGCGGGACAGGGGGCCCACTACACTAACTATGGCTACACCTTC.

This chain uses TRBV11-2 with TRBJ1-1; D is ambiguous. Trimming removed 5 bases from V and 2 bases from J, with 15 bases in between. The V gene's germline CDR1 is SGHAT and CDR2 FQNNGV. The CDR3 runs to 15 residues. The CDR3 region is CASSPPVTVNTEAFF. In DNA, the CDR3 is TGTGCCAGCAGCCCACCCGTCACAGTTAACACTGAAGCTTTCTTT.

This clone is a singleton in its sample. The genes are TRBV5-1 and TRBJ1-6; the D gene is possibly TRBD1 (6 bases). Deletions cut 2 bases from V and 7 bases from J, with 13 bases between. Germline V gene data show CDR1 as SGHRS and CDR2 as YFSETQ. CDR3 length equals 15 residues. This CDR3 is CASSFRDIPNSPLHF. Written as DNA, the CDR3 is TGCGCCAGCAGCTTCCGGGACATCCCGAATTCACCCCTCCACTTT.

This sequence joins TRBV27 and TRBJ2-5; 9 nucleotides line up with TRBD1. CDR3 size: 14 residues. Germline CDR1 and CDR2: MNHEY and SMNVEV (reference sequence). Trimming removed 7 bases from V and 5 bases from J; junction bases left unmatched: 8. This CDR3 is CASTPRGQGETQYF. The CDR3 DNA follows: TGTGCCAGCACTCCTCGGGGACAGGGTGAGACCCAGTACTTC.

The chain joins TRBV5-4 to TRBJ2-7, with 9 bases that match TRBD1. The length of the CDR3 is 15 residues. Germline V gene sequence: CDR1 SGHNT, CDR2 YYREEE (reference sequence). V shed 4 bases and J 5 bases; nucleotides not matched to a gene: 10. The CDR3 DNA follows: TGTGCCAGCAGCGGGGGGGGACAGGGATTCCACGAGCAGTACTTC. Translated: CASSGGGQGFHEQYF.

This chain joins TRBV7-6 and TRBJ2-2; 7 nucleotides line up with TRBD1. CDR1 SGHVS and CDR2 FNYEAQ come from the germline V gene. The CDR3 contains 16 residues. The V and J ends lost 5 bases and 0 bases, in that order; junction bases with no gene match: 6. CDR3 in DNA: TGTGCCAGCAGCCCCCCCGGGACAGCGAACACCGGGGAGCTGTTTTTT. Translation: CASSPPGTANTGELFF.

The chain couples TRBV7-9 to TRBJ1-1; D possibly corresponds to TRBD1 (5 bases). Trimming pared 5 bases from V and 4 bases from J, leaving 20 bases between. Looked up from germline, CDR1 is SEHNR and CDR2 is FQNEAQ (reference sequence). The CDR3 covers 16 residues. This CDR3 reads CASSPLGARGGTEAFF. The CDR3 DNA reads TGTGCCAGCAGCCCCCTAGGGGCGCGGGGGGGCACTGAAGCTTTCTTT.

The genes are TRBV28 and TRBJ1-2; D ambiguous. The CDR3 runs to 14 residues. V lost 2 bases, J lost 4 bases, and 11 bases lay in between. From germline, CDR1 is MDHEN and CDR2 SYDVKM. The CDR3 is CASSLVSGSYGYTF. CDR3 DNA sequence: TGTGCCAGCAGTTTAGTCTCGGGGAGCTATGGCTACACCTTC.

This chain uses TRBV7-2 with TRBJ1-6; D is perhaps TRBD1 (6 bases). Germline V lookup: CDR1 SGHTA, CDR2 FQGNSA. This CDR3 comprises 17 residues. Between the trimmed V and J ends, which lost 4 bases and 10 bases, there was a span of 23 bases. The CDR3 spells CASSSRDTTTSWSPLHF. DNA for the CDR3: TGTGCCAGCAGCTCCCGGGACACGACAACGAGTTGGTCACCCCTCCACTTT.

V gene TRBV2 combines with J gene TRBJ1-6; 9 bases match TRBD1. CDR1 SNHLY and CDR2 FYNNEI come from the germline V gene. The CDR3 extends over 13 amino acids. After removal of 6 bases from V and 10 bases from J, the junction contained 4 bases not matched to a gene. The CDR3, as DNA: TGTGCCAGCAGAGGGGACAGGGTATCACCCCTCCACTTT. Translating gives CASRGDRVSPLHF.